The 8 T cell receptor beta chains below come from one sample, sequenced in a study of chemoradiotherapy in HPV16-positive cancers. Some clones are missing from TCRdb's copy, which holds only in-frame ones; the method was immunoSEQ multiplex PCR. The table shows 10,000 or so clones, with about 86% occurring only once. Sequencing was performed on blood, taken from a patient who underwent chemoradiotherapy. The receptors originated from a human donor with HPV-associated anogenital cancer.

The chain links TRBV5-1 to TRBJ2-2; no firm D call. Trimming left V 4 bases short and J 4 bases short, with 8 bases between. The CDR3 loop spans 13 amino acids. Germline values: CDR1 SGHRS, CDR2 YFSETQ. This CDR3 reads CASSEDATGELFF. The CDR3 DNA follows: TGCGCCAGCAGCGAAGATGCCACCGGGGAGCTGTTTTTT.

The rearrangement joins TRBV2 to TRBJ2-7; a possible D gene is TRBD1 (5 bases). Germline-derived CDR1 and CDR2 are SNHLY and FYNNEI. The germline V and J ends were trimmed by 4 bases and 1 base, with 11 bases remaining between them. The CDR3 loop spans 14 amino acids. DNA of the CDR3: TGTGCCAGCAGTGTCAGGGCCGAATCCTACGAGCAGTACTTC. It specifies CASSVRAESYEQYF.

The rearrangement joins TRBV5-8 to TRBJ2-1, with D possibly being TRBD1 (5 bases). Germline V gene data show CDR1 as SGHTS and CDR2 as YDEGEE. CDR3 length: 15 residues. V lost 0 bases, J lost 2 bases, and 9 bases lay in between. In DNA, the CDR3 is TGTGCCAGCAGCTTGGCGGTAGGGGCCTACAATGAGCAGTTCTTC. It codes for CASSLAVGAYNEQFF.

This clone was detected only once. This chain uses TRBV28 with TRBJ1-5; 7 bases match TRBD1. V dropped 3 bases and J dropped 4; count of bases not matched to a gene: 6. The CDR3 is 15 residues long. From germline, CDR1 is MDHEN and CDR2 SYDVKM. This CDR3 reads CASSLVTGTNQPQHF. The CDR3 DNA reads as TGTGCCAGCAGTTTGGTGACAGGGACAAATCAGCCCCAGCATTTT.

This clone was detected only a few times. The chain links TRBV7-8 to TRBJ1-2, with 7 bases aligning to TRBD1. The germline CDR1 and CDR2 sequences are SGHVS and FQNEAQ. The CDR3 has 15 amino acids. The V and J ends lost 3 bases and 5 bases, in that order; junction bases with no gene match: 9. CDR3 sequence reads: CASSFTSTGTYGYTF. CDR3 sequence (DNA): TGTGCCAGCAGCTTCACCTCGACAGGGACATATGGCTACACCTTC.

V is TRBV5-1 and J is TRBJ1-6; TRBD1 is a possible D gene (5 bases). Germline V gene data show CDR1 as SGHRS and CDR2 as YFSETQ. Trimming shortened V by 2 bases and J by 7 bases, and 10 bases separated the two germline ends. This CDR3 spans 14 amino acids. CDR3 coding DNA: TGCGCCAGCAGCTTAGGGACGGAGAATTCACCCCTCCACTTT. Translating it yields CASSLGTENSPLHF.

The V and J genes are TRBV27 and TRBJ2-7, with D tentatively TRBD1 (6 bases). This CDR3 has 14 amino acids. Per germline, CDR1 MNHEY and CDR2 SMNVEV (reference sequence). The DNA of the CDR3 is TGTCCAACCTCCTGGACAGCGTTCTCCTACGAGCAGTACTTC. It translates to CPTSWTAFSYEQYF.

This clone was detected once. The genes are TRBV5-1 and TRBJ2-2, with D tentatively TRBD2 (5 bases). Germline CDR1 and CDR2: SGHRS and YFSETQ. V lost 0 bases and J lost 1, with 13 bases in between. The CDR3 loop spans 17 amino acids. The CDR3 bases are TGCGCCAGCAGCTTGGCCGCGGGCCACCAGAACACCGGGGAGCTGTTTTTT. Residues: CASSLAAGHQNTGELFF.